The 30 T cell receptor beta chains in this list originate from one sample, sequenced in a study of T-cell reconstitution after alpha-beta-depleted transplantation in children (dated by TCRdb to about 2016). Libraries were prepared through PCR. Sequenced using an Illumina HiSeq 2500. Molecular barcoding was employed in the preparation of TCR libraries, with unique molecular identifiers being used to normalize TCRbeta repertoire quantification. TCRdb trimmed the raw reads at Q25, called clones with MiXCR and kept productive beta chains. Each CDR3 protein appears once, grouped with its most common genes and DNA. The sample table holds 40,000 to 60,000 distinct CDR3 sequences, of which about 9% were seen once. The ten largest clones take up 27% of the sample. The sample's time point label, in plain terms: day 60 (about 2 months) after transplantation. The treatment or condition label, read with the paper, signifies: allogeneic hematopoietic cell transplantation with graft depleted of TCRalphabeta T cells and CD19 B cells.

Sequences were derived from PBMCs, mostly from graft donor cells, sampled 60 days after TCRalphabeta/CD19-depleted stem cell transplant. The receptors stem from a male patient between 2 and 10 years old who had a stem cell transplant for chronic granulomatous disease, so the T cells may come from the graft donor.

There are many counts of this clonotype. V is TRBV7-3 and J is TRBJ2-7; D is unresolved. V was pared by 3 bases and J by 3 bases, with 9 bases between. The CDR3 has 13 amino acids. Germline V gene lookup returns CDR1 SGHTA and CDR2 FQGTGA. CDR3 DNA sequence: TGTGCCAGCAGCTTCTCCCTGAACTACGAGCAGTACTTC. Amino acids: CASSFSLNYEQYF.

As to this clonotype: This may come from a read error, since a much larger clone is one base off. This CDR3 is missing its conserved last phenylalanine or tryptophan, likely due to a read error. V is TRBV20-1 and J is TRBJ1-6; TRBD1 is a possible D gene (5 bases). Trimming stripped 8 bases from V and 0 bases from J, with 17 bases between. The germline V gene has CDR1 DFQATT and CDR2 SNEGSKA (reference sequence). This CDR3 region has 16 residues. This chain's CDR3 is CSPLRSTGSYNSPLHL. The CDR3 DNA follows: TGCAGTCCGCTCCGTAGCACAGGCTCCTATAATTCACCCCTCCACCTT.

This clonotype was recorded many times. This chain joins TRBV5-1 and TRBJ2-1, with TRBD2 identical over 13 bases. CDR1 SGHRS and CDR2 YFSETQ come from the germline V gene. The CDR3 consists of 18 residues. Losses at the gene ends were 4 bases for V and 8 bases for J; bases not matched to a gene: 15. DNA of the CDR3: TGCGCCAGCAGCCCTCGGACTAGCGGGAGTCCGACGAGGGATGAGCAGTTCTTC. Translation gives CASSPRTSGSPTRDEQFF.

This clonotype was counted at least ten times. The chain links TRBV20-1 to TRBJ2-4, with a weak D call TRBD1 (7 bases). CDR3 size: 18 residues. Germline CDR1 reads DFQATT; CDR2 reads SNEGSKA (reference sequence). The ends were cut back, 4 bases at V and 0 bases at J, with 22 bases in the middle. As DNA, the CDR3 is TGCAGTGCTAAACCAGGGACAGTTGGGGGGTTAGCCAAAAACATTCAGTACTTC. This gives the protein CSAKPGTVGGLAKNIQYF.

This clonotype was seen ten or more times. The chain combines TRBV15 with TRBJ1-4; D gene uncertain. Trimming shortened V by 5 bases and J by 8 bases, and 24 bases separated the two germline ends. Per germline, CDR1 LNHNV and CDR2 YYDKDF (reference sequence). There are 17 residues in the CDR3. The CDR3 protein is CATSDTGLGNPSEKLFF. In DNA, the CDR3 is TGTGCCACCAGCGACACCGGGCTTGGGAATCCTTCCGAAAAACTGTTTTTT.

This clonotype showed up many times. The chain carries TRBV4-3 and TRBJ2-2; TRBD1 might be the D (6 bases). This CDR3 spans 14 amino acids. V lost 4 bases to trimming and J lost 7 bases, with 13 bases between them. CDR1 is LGHNA, CDR2 YSLEER, per germline. CDR3 sequence reads: CASSPGQEVGELFF. CDR3 DNA sequence: TGCGCCAGCAGCCCGGGACAAGAAGTCGGGGAGCTGTTTTTT.

This clonotype was counted at least ten times. The chain couples TRBV6-6 to TRBJ2-2; possibly TRBD1 for D (6 bases). V lost 8 bases and J 5 bases, leaving 9 bases between the germline ends. The CDR3 consists of 12 residues. Germline CDR1 reads MNHNY; CDR2 reads SVGAGI (reference sequence). CDR3 in DNA: TGTGCCAGCTCTGGACAGACCGGGGAGCTGTTTTTT. Protein: CASSGQTGELFF.

Comment on this clonotype: A read error may produce the germline difference seen at one junction end. The chain employs TRBV5-1 and TRBJ2-6; D ambiguous. This CDR3 contains 15 residues. Germline V gene lookup returns CDR1 SGHRS and CDR2 YFSETQ. The CDR3 DNA reads TGCGCCAGAAGCTTGAGAGAGGCTGGGGCCAACGTCCTGACTTTC. Protein sequence: CARSLREAGANVLTF.

This clonotype has ten or more counts. The CDR3 loop reads CSAPASGRNNEQFF. CDR3 coding DNA: TGCAGTGCTCCGGCTAGCGGGAGGAACAATGAGCAGTTCTTC. The J gene is TRBJ2-1, the V gene TRBV20-1; TRBD2 agrees at 11 bases. With V trimmed by 5 bases and J by 5 bases, 5 bases remained unmatched. This CDR3 spans 14 amino acids. Germline values: CDR1 DFQATT, CDR2 SNEGSKA (reference sequence).

This clonotype was found many times. J is TRBJ2-4 and V is TRBV20-1; 8 nucleotides agree with TRBD2. The length of the CDR3 is 16 residues. V was pared by 0 bases and J by 4 bases, with 8 bases of the junction left unmatched. The germline CDR1 and CDR2 sequences are DFQATT and SNEGSKA (reference sequence). The CDR3 spells CSARDTGRAAKNIQYF. For the CDR3, the DNA is TGCAGTGCTAGAGATACCGGGAGGGCCGCGAAAAACATTCAGTACTTC.

Many counts were recorded for this clonotype. The chain combines TRBV5-1 with TRBJ2-7; 9 bases line up with TRBD2. The CDR3 covers 13 residues. Germline V gives CDR1 SGHRS, CDR2 YFSETQ. V lost 2 bases, J lost 9 bases, and 6 bases stayed unmatched. DNA of the CDR3: TGCGCCAGCAGCTTAGCGGGAGGCTTTGGGCAGTACTTC. As protein: CASSLAGGFGQYF.

The chain carries TRBV18 and TRBJ2-1; tentative D call: TRBD1 (5 bases). The CDR3 totals 15 residues. In germline, CDR1 is KGHSH, CDR2 LQKENI. V was shortened by 1 base and J by 2 bases, with 9 bases between the two germline ends. CDR3 nucleotides: TGTGCCAGCTCACCACAGGCAGGGACCTACAATGAGCAGTTCTTC. Amino acid sequence: CASSPQAGTYNEQFF. Using reference TRBV18 and TRBJ2-1 for the parts outside the CDR3, the full variable domain is NAGVMQNPRHLVRRRGQEARLRCSPMKGHSHVYWYRQLPEEGLKFMVYLQKENIIDESGMPKERFSAEFPKEGPSILRIQQVVRGDSAAYFCASSPQAGTYNEQFFGPGTRLTVL.

This clonotype was picked up many times. The gene calls are TRBV4-3 and TRBJ2-5; TRBD2 matches at 8 bases. The CDR3 consists of 19 residues. Trimming took 0 bases from V and 2 from J; bases not matched to a gene: 14. Germline loops: CDR1 LGHNA, CDR2 YSLEER. The CDR3 DNA reads as TGCGCCAGCAGCCAAGATACCAAGGGCCTAGCGGGTAAACAAGAGACCCAGTACTTC. Its protein is CASSQDTKGLAGKQETQYF.

This clonotype has a count of ten or more. The gene calls are TRBV12-3 or TRBV12-4 and TRBJ1-5, with D possibly TRBD1 on 6 matching bases. V lost 10 bases and J 3 bases, leaving 13 bases between the germline ends. The CDR3 has 13 amino acids. The CDR3 loop reads CATSGQYNQPQHF. DNA for the CDR3: TGTGCCACCTCCGGACAGTACAATCAGCCCCAGCATTTT.

This clonotype was seen many times. This rearrangement joins TRBV20-1 to TRBJ2-3; 13 positions match TRBD2. This CDR3 has 17 residues. The V and J ends lost 1 base and 2 bases, in that order; junction bases with no gene match: 6. The germline gives CDR1 DFQATT, CDR2 SNEGSKA (reference sequence). The CDR3 here is CSARAPGLAGFTDTQYF. The CDR3 DNA reads as TGCAGTGCTAGAGCGCCGGGACTAGCGGGATTCACAGATACGCAGTATTTT.

Ten or more counts support this clonotype. V gene TRBV2 combines with J gene TRBJ2-1; 7 bases fit TRBD1. Per germline, CDR1 SNHLY and CDR2 FYNNEI. The CDR3 totals 15 residues. The V gene end was trimmed by 8 bases and the J gene end by 7 bases; junction bases not matched to a gene: 14. CDR3 residues: CASALRQGVWNEQFF. CDR3 sequence (DNA): TGTGCCAGCGCGCTGAGACAGGGTGTATGGAATGAGCAGTTCTTC.

This clonotype was found many times. The CDR3 spells CSAKPAGNYGYTF. In DNA, the CDR3 is TGCAGTGCTAAACCCGCGGGAAACTATGGCTACACCTTC. The chain employs TRBV20-1 and TRBJ1-2; D unresolved. The CDR3 sequence is 13 residues long. The V and J ends lost 4 bases and 2 bases respectively, with 11 bases between them. CDR1 is DFQATT and CDR2 is SNEGSKA in the germline V gene (reference sequence).

This clonotype was counted many times. This sequence joins TRBV29-1 and TRBJ2-4, with 8 bases aligning to TRBD2. This CDR3 contains 16 residues. The V gene end was trimmed by 6 bases and the J gene end by 6 bases; junction bases not matched to a gene: 16. Germline CDR1 is SQVTM and CDR2 is ANQGSEA. CDR3 nucleotides: TGCAGCGTAATGGGACGGGGGGGAACCGAGGGAAACATTCAGTACTTC. Its protein product is CSVMGRGGTEGNIQYF. The whole variable domain, filled in from reference TRBV29-1 and TRBJ2-4, reads SAVISQKPSRDICQRGTSLTIQCQVDSQVTMMFWYRQQPGQSLTLIATANQGSEATYESGFVIDKFPISRPNLTFSTLTVSNMSPEDSSIYLCSVMGRGGTEGNIQYFGAGTRLSVL.

This clonotype came up a few times. This sequence joins TRBV20-1 and TRBJ1-2, with TRBD1 identical over 9 bases. There are 15 residues in the CDR3. V was pared by 5 bases and J by 8 bases, with 15 bases of the junction left unmatched. Germline V gene sequence: CDR1 DFQATT, CDR2 SNEGSKA (reference sequence). The CDR3 region has the DNA TGCAGTGCTCCCGGACAGGGGCCAACTTTTACAGGCTACACCTTC. Translated, it gives CSAPGQGPTFTGYTF.

This clonotype was observed many times. CDR3 amino acids: CASSLEGAREQFF. CDR3 DNA: TGCGCCAGCAGCTTGGAGGGTGCGAGAGAGCAGTTCTTC. J is TRBJ2-1 and V is TRBV5-1; D not certain. This CDR3 contains 13 residues. Germline V gene data show CDR1 as SGHRS and CDR2 as YFSETQ. V lost 0 bases and J 10 bases, leaving 11 bases between the germline ends. Supplemented by reference TRBV5-1 and TRBJ2-1, the full variable domain reads KAGVTQTPRYLIKTRGQQVTLSCSPISGHRSVSWYQQTPGQGLQFLFEYFSETQRNKGNFPGRFSGRQFSNSRSEMNVSTLELGDSALYLCASSLEGAREQFFGPGTRLTVL.

In this sample, this clonotype turned up many times. The chain employs TRBV3-1 and TRBJ2-1; D perhaps matches TRBD2 (5 bases). This CDR3 contains 19 residues. V shed 1 base and J shed 0 bases, with 19 bases lying between them. Germline V gives CDR1 LGHDT, CDR2 YNNKEL (reference sequence). CDR3 protein: CASSQAPLISGGSYNEQFF. CDR3 DNA: TGTGCCAGCAGCCAAGCCCCCCTCATAAGCGGAGGCTCCTACAATGAGCAGTTCTTC.

The chain carries TRBV7-9 and TRBJ2-2; D is unclear. V was cut by 2 bases and J by 2 bases, with 9 bases left in between. The CDR3 contains 15 residues. CDR1 and CDR2 from the germline V gene are SEHNR and FQNEAQ (reference sequence). The CDR3, as DNA: TGTGCCAGCAGCTTACGGACCCTCAACACCGGGGAGCTGTTTTTT. Translation gives CASSLRTLNTGELFF.

This clonotype was found many times. This chain uses TRBV14 with TRBJ2-7; the match to TRBD1 covers 7 bases. V was clipped by 1 base and J by 6 bases; unmatched bases: 3. Germline CDR1 and CDR2: SGHDN and FVKESK. The CDR3 covers 13 residues. CDR3 nucleotides: TGTGCCAGCAGCCAAGGCCGGACAGGCGAGCAGTACTTC. Its protein is CASSQGRTGEQYF.

The sample holds many counts of this clonotype. This chain links TRBV7-6 with TRBJ2-1; the match to TRBD1 covers 9 bases. Trimming took 5 bases from V and 5 from J; bases not matched to a gene: 10. The germline V gene has CDR1 SGHVS and CDR2 FNYEAQ. CDR3 length: 16 amino acids. CDR3 in amino acids: CASSPSQGANHNEQFF. The CDR3 DNA sequence: TGTGCCAGCAGCCCCTCACAGGGGGCGAATCACAATGAGCAGTTCTTC.

This clonotype turned up a few times. This chain joins TRBV7-9 and TRBJ2-3; a weak D match, TRBD2 (5 bases). Trimming shortened V by 5 bases and J by 0 bases, and 12 bases separated the two germline ends. Germline V CDR1 and CDR2: SEHNR, FQNEAQ (reference sequence). The CDR3 length is 15 residues. CDR3 DNA sequence: TGTGCCAGCAGCCCTTCGGGGTCTAGCACAGATACGCAGTATTTT. This translates into CASSPSGSSTDTQYF.

This clonotype was counted ten times or more. This sequence joins TRBV27 and TRBJ2-7; tentative D call: TRBD2 (5 bases). Between the trimmed V and J ends, which lost 4 bases and 2 bases, there was a span of 12 bases. This CDR3 contains 14 residues. Germline assignment: CDR1 MNHEY and CDR2 SMNVEV (reference sequence). The CDR3 DNA reads as TGTGCCAGCAGTTACGGAGGTCCTCCCTACGAGCAGTACTTC. Encoded protein: CASSYGGPPYEQYF.

This clonotype was seen ten or more times. V usage is TRBV29-1 and J usage is TRBJ1-1, with unresolved D. This CDR3 has 12 amino acids. Trimming pared 4 bases from V and 2 bases from J, leaving 8 bases between. CDR1 and CDR2 from the germline V gene are SQVTM and ANQGSEA. CDR3 in DNA: TGCAGCGTTGGGTATCCCAACACTGAAGCTTTCTTT. Its translation: CSVGYPNTEAFF.

This clonotype was detected many times. The chain is built from TRBV7-2 and TRBJ1-2; a weak D match, TRBD1 (6 bases). The CDR3 runs 14 residues. Trimming removed 7 bases at V and 1 base at J, with 13 bases between. Looked up from germline, CDR1 is SGHTA and CDR2 is FQGNSA. The CDR3 reads CASKIQGLNYGYTF. The CDR3 DNA follows: TGTGCCAGCAAAATACAGGGTCTTAACTATGGCTACACCTTC.

This clonotype has a count of ten or more. This rearrangement joins TRBV29-1 to TRBJ2-3; D is possibly TRBD1 or TRBD2 (5 bases each). The V gene lost 7 bases and the J gene lost 5 bases, with 22 bases spanning the gap. Germline V lookup: CDR1 SQVTM, CDR2 ANQGSEA. The CDR3 length is 15 residues. CDR3 DNA: TGCAGCGCCCCCGGGGACGGAGGCCCTAGAGATACGCAGTATTTT. This codes for CSAPGDGGPRDTQYF.

V and J are TRBV20-1 and TRBJ2-1; TRBD2 matches at 8 bases. The CDR3 spans 22 residues. CDR1 is DFQATT and CDR2 is SNEGSKA in the germline V gene (reference sequence). Trimming cost V 6 bases and J 0 bases; bases outside gene matches: 28. As DNA, the CDR3 is TGCAGTGCCCATTATTGGGGAACGGGTGCGGGACTAGACATCGGCTCCTACAATGAGCAGTTCTTC. It specifies CSAHYWGTGAGLDIGSYNEQFF.